The T cell receptor beta chain described here comes from a study of blood T cell repertoires in COVID-19. Study-level information: Some COVID-19 samples were acute and others convalescent; all came from the United States, Italy and Spain.

Profiling relied on immunoSEQ multiplex PCR, and the TCRdb table lists in-frame clones only, not all of them. The sample gives about 240,000 clones, about four fifths of which show up once; about 9.5% is in the top ten. The TCR was taken from a woman aged 80 or over with acute or convalescent COVID-19. The sample was peripheral blood.

The CDR3 DNA reads TGCGCCAGCAGCCAAGATTCTGAAGGGAGCTCCTATAATTCACCCCTCCACTTT. It encodes CASSQDSEGSSYNSPLHF. The chain joins TRBV4-1 to TRBJ1-6, with unresolved D. The CDR3 contains 18 residues. Germline CDR1 and CDR2: MGHRA and YSYEKL. V was shortened by 0 bases and J by 0 bases, with 12 bases between the two germline ends.